This record concerns one TCR beta chain sequence. As yet, its antigen is unknown. Germline and genes: mouse. The CDR3 is cut off 1 residue early in the read; its end comes from the germline J gene. The data were obtained in a study of tissue T cells after allogeneic stem cell transplantation. Germline loops: CDR1 GFQATS, CDR2 STVNSAI. Trimming shortened V by 0 bases and J by 7 bases, and 8 bases separated the two germline ends. The CDR3 is made up of 12 amino acids. Indicated time point: mouse harvest day 7 after allogeneic transplant. Each mouse received 10^7 T-cell-depleted marrow cells plus 10^6 splenic CD5+ T cells by tail vein. Mice had MHC-mismatched B6 into BALB/c GVHD, sampled day 7 or 14. Whole-study results and caveats: Anatomically similar tissues had similar TCR repertoires within each patient.

TCRdb's copy holds only in-frame clones and misses some; the assay was immunoSEQ multiplex PCR. Of 7,500 to 9,000 clones listed, around 40% are singletons. Sequenced material: skin. The genes are TRBV20 and TRBJ2-4; D not certain. The receptor was isolated from a female BALB/c mouse given C57BL/6 T cells with graft-versus-host disease after an allogeneic hematopoietic cell transplant. CDR3 loop: CGARDPLYTLYF. Partial CDR3 DNA: TGTGGTGCTAGGGATCCCCTGTACACCTTGTAC.